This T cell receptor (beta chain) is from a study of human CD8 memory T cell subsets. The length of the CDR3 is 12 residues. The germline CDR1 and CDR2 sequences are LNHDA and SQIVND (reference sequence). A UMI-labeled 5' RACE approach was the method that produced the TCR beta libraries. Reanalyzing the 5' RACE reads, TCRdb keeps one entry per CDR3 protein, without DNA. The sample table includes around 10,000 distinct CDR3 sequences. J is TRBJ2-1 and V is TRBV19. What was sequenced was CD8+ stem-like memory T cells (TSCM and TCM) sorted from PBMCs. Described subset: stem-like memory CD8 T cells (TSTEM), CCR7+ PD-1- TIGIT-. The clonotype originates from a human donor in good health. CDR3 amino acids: CASSPNHNEQFF.